This record looks at one TCR beta chain sequence and its context. Its antigen is currently unknown. These data originate in a study of PD-1 blockade in classical Hodgkin lymphoma. The study, taken as a whole, reports: It was among complete responders that baseline diversity resembled that of newly diagnosed patients. When set against healthy donors, newly diagnosed patients were reported to show lower baseline TCR diversity.

After removal of 1 base from V and 4 bases from J, the junction contained 2 bases not matched to a gene. The CDR3 sequence is 14 residues long. The germline V gene encodes CDR1 SGHAT and CDR2 FQNNGV. Here immunoSEQ multiplex PCR was the method, and the copy in TCRdb shows in-frame clones only, minus some. The sample includes tens of thousands of clones, about 78% of them seen just once. Following autologous stem cell transplantation, relapse occurred in every patient, and exposure to brentuximab vedotin varied. When best responses were assessed, they were complete response, partial response or progressive disease.

V usage is TRBV11-2 and J usage is TRBJ2-5; 8 positions match TRBD2. The receptor was isolated from a human donor with classical Hodgkin lymphoma. This material consisted of peripheral blood mononuclear cells (PBMCs), taken before the second cycle of nivolumab. CDR3 in amino acids: CASSLASGRETQYF. The CDR3 coding sequence is TGTGCCAGCAGCTTAGCTAGCGGGCGAGAGACCCAGTACTTC.